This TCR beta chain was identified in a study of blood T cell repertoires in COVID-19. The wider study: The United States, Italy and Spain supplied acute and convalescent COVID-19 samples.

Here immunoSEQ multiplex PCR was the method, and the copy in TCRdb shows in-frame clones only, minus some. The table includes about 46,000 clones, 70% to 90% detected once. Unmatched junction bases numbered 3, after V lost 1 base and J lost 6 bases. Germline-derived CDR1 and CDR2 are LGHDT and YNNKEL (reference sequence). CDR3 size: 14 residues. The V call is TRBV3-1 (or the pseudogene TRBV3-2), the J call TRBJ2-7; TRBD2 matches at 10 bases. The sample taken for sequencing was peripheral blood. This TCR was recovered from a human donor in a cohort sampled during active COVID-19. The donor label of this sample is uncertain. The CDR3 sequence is CASSQGAGGTEQYF. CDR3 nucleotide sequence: TGTGCCAGCAGCCAAGGAGCGGGGGGGACCGAGCAGTACTTC.